This T cell receptor (beta chain) was identified during a study of shared clonotypes between healthy human individuals. Germline V gene sequence: CDR1 LNHDA, CDR2 SQIVND (reference sequence). The CDR3 runs to 16 residues. For this clone: The antigen remains unidentified. A read error may produce the germline difference seen at one junction end.

Points from the study as a whole: Clonotypes that were shared across a handful of donors made up 4.5% to 5% of naive CD4 clonotypes. Naive subsets, compared against memory subsets, generally had larger estimated richness values. The sampled material consisted only of blood, and tissue repertoires are likely to differ.

The assay was immunoSEQ multiplex PCR, and TCRdb's table has in-frame clones only and misses some. The profile shows roughly 1,100,000 clones, about 75% of them singletons. The V gene is TRBV19, the J gene TRBJ2-1, with a weak D call TRBD2 (6 bases). The sequence was obtained from a young man in good health. Sequencing was performed on memory CD4+ T cells sorted from blood. Documented subset: CD45RA-negative fraction. As DNA, the CDR3 is TGTGCCGGTAGTATAGATGGGTGGAGGGGTTACAATGAGCAGTTCTTC. It translates to CAGSIDGWRGYNEQFF.